The 16 T cell receptor beta chains reported below all come from one sample, sequenced in a study of shared clonotypes between healthy human individuals. CD8 cells regarded as naive lacked CD45RO, were positively chosen for CCR7, and omitted terminally differentiated effector memory CD45RA+ cells. Measured with immunoSEQ multiplex PCR; TCRdb has only the in-frame clones, and not every one. The sample yields some 2 million clones, approximately 94% seen once. Sequencing input: naive CD8+ T cells sorted from blood. The receptors were sampled from a man aged 18-30 years in good health.

CDR3 residues: CASSFQVDDNQPQHF. For the CDR3, the DNA is TGTGCCAGCAGTTTCCAGGTAGACGACAATCAGCCCCAGCATTTT. V gene TRBV28 combines with J gene TRBJ1-5; D unresolved. The CDR3 runs 15 residues. Germline V CDR1 and CDR2: MDHEN, SYDVKM. The V gene lost 3 bases and the J gene lost 3 bases, with 12 bases spanning the gap.

The chain couples TRBV4-1 to TRBJ1-2; the D gene is possibly TRBD1 (6 bases). CDR3 length: 17 amino acids. Germline V gene lookup returns CDR1 MGHRA and CDR2 YSYEKL. The V end was cut by 0 bases, the J end by 0 bases, with 14 bases between. The CDR3 is CASSQEEQGKTNYGYTF. The CDR3 DNA sequence: TGCGCCAGCAGCCAAGAAGAACAGGGTAAAACTAACTATGGCTACACCTTC.

The chain has TRBV4-1 and TRBJ1-4, with D maybe TRBD1 (5 bases). The CDR3 is 16 residues long. V lost 0 bases and J lost 5, with 13 bases in between. CDR1 and CDR2 (germline): MGHRA, YSYEKL. The CDR3 protein is CASSQDREGLNEKLFF. The CDR3 bases are TGCGCCAGCAGCCAAGACCGGGAGGGGTTAAATGAAAAACTGTTTTTT.

This clone was seen a few times. V usage is TRBV10-3 and J usage is TRBJ2-7, with TRBD1 identical over 7 bases. The germline gives CDR1 ENHRY, CDR2 SYGVKD. The J segment lost 1 base and the V segment lost 9 bases, leaving 12 bases of the junction unmatched. CDR3 length: 15 amino acids. In DNA, the CDR3 is TGTGCCATAGGATCCGACAGGGATATATCCTACGAGCAGTACTTC. Its translation: CAIGSDRDISYEQYF.

V usage is TRBV29-1 and J usage is TRBJ2-3; 10 nucleotides align to TRBD2. This CDR3 region has 15 residues. Germline V gene lookup returns CDR1 SQVTM and CDR2 ANQGSEA. V lost 4 bases and J lost 6; bases outside the gene matches: 10. In DNA, the CDR3 is TGCAGCGTTGTAGGACTAGCGGTCCTGGGGGATACGCAGTATTTT. Amino acids: CSVVGLAVLGDTQYF.

This chain connects TRBV27 to TRBJ1-5; D perhaps matches TRBD1 (5 bases). The V end was cut by 6 bases, the J end by 2 bases, with 11 bases between. CDR3 length: 14 amino acids. The V gene's germline CDR1 is MNHEY and CDR2 SMNVEV (reference sequence). The CDR3 DNA reads TGTGCCAGCAGGGGGGGGGACCGCAATCAGCCCCAGCATTTT. Protein sequence: CASRGGDRNQPQHF.

Comment on this clone: The sample holds other DNA sequences that translate to the same CDR3. The chain employs TRBV6-5 and TRBJ2-7; D remains ambiguous. Germline CDR1 reads MNHEY; CDR2 reads SVGAGI. The CDR3 has 12 residues. V lost 0 bases and J 6 bases, leaving 6 bases between the germline ends. CDR3 residues: CASSYSNTEQYF. DNA of the CDR3: TGTGCCAGCAGTTACTCAAACACCGAGCAGTACTTC.

The chain links TRBV4-1 to TRBJ2-1; D is perhaps TRBD1 (5 bases). This CDR3 comprises 16 residues. Germline loops: CDR1 MGHRA, CDR2 YSYEKL. The V and J ends lost 4 bases and 10 bases respectively, with 23 bases between them. CDR3 in amino acids: CASSRLQVGAQLEQFF. In DNA form, the CDR3 reads TGCGCCAGCAGCCGCCTACAGGTAGGGGCCCAATTGGAGCAGTTCTTC.

Regarding this clone: This sample also contains other DNA sequences that code for the same CDR3. The chain recombines TRBV6-6 with TRBJ2-3; D uncertain. The V end was cut by 0 bases, the J end by 6 bases, with 7 bases between. This CDR3 comprises 13 residues. Germline V CDR1 and CDR2: MNHNY, SVGAGI (reference sequence). For the CDR3, the DNA is TGTGCCAGCAGTTACTCGAACCCCGATACGCAGTATTTT. Translated, it gives CASSYSNPDTQYF.

This clone is a singleton in its sample. The V and J genes are TRBV10-2 and TRBJ2-3; 9 bases align to TRBD2. The CDR3 extends over 15 amino acids. J lost 6 bases, V lost 8 bases, and 12 bases had no gene match. CDR1 is WSHSY and CDR2 is SAAADI in the germline V gene. The CDR3 protein is CASSLTSGLLDTQYF. CDR3 sequence (DNA): TGCGCCAGCTCCTTGACTAGCGGCCTCCTCGATACGCAGTATTTT.

The chain is built from TRBV27 and TRBJ1-6; 10 bases map to TRBD1. V lost 3 bases to trimming and J lost 9 bases; unmatched junction nucleotides: 5. Germline CDR1 reads MNHEY; CDR2 reads SMNVEV (reference sequence). This CDR3 spans 15 amino acids. The chain's CDR3 is CASSLRTGGFSPLHF. CDR3 nucleotide sequence: TGTGCCAGCAGTTTGAGGACAGGGGGATTTTCACCCCTCCACTTT.

The genes are TRBV27 and TRBJ2-1, with D tentatively TRBD1 (6 bases). The V gene's germline CDR1 is MNHEY and CDR2 SMNVEV (reference sequence). The V gene lost 4 bases and the J gene lost 4 bases, with 11 bases spanning the gap. This CDR3 comprises 14 residues. The chain's CDR3 is CASSYRDMYNEQFF. The CDR3 nucleotides read TGTGCCAGCAGTTACCGGGACATGTACAATGAGCAGTTCTTC.

CDR3 DNA: TGTGCCAGCAGCCTACAGGGATTCAATGAAAAACTGTTTTTT. Translated, it gives CASSLQGFNEKLFF. V and J are TRBV7-9 and TRBJ1-4; a possible D gene is TRBD1 (6 bases). V lost 5 bases and J 5 bases, leaving 12 bases between the germline ends. Germline V lookup: CDR1 SEHNR, CDR2 FQNEAQ (reference sequence). The CDR3 extends over 14 amino acids.

The chain uses TRBV7-9 and TRBJ1-4; TRBD1 matches 10 bases. Germline loops: CDR1 SEHNR, CDR2 FQNEAQ (reference sequence). The CDR3 totals 12 residues. CDR3 sequence: CATGTGDEKLFF. CDR3 DNA: TGTGCGACCGGGACAGGGGATGAAAAACTGTTTTTT.

V is TRBV7-9 and J is TRBJ2-3; D may be TRBD2 (6 bases). With 5 bases removed from V and 2 bases from J, the gap between germline ends came to 14 bases. The CDR3 contains 15 residues. Looked up from germline, CDR1 is SEHNR and CDR2 is FQNEAQ (reference sequence). CDR3 in DNA: TGTGCCAGCAGCCGTCGGGGGTCGATCACAGATACGCAGTATTTT. It specifies CASSRRGSITDTQYF.

The chain has TRBV5-1 and TRBJ2-3; the D gene is possibly TRBD2 (5 bases). The CDR3 loop spans 17 amino acids. Germline CDR1 and CDR2: SGHRS and YFSETQ. V lost 4 bases to trimming and J lost 5 bases, with 23 bases between them. The CDR3 loop is CASSPREFVGFVDTQYF. For the CDR3, the DNA is TGCGCCAGCAGCCCGAGGGAGTTTGTGGGATTCGTAGATACGCAGTATTTT.